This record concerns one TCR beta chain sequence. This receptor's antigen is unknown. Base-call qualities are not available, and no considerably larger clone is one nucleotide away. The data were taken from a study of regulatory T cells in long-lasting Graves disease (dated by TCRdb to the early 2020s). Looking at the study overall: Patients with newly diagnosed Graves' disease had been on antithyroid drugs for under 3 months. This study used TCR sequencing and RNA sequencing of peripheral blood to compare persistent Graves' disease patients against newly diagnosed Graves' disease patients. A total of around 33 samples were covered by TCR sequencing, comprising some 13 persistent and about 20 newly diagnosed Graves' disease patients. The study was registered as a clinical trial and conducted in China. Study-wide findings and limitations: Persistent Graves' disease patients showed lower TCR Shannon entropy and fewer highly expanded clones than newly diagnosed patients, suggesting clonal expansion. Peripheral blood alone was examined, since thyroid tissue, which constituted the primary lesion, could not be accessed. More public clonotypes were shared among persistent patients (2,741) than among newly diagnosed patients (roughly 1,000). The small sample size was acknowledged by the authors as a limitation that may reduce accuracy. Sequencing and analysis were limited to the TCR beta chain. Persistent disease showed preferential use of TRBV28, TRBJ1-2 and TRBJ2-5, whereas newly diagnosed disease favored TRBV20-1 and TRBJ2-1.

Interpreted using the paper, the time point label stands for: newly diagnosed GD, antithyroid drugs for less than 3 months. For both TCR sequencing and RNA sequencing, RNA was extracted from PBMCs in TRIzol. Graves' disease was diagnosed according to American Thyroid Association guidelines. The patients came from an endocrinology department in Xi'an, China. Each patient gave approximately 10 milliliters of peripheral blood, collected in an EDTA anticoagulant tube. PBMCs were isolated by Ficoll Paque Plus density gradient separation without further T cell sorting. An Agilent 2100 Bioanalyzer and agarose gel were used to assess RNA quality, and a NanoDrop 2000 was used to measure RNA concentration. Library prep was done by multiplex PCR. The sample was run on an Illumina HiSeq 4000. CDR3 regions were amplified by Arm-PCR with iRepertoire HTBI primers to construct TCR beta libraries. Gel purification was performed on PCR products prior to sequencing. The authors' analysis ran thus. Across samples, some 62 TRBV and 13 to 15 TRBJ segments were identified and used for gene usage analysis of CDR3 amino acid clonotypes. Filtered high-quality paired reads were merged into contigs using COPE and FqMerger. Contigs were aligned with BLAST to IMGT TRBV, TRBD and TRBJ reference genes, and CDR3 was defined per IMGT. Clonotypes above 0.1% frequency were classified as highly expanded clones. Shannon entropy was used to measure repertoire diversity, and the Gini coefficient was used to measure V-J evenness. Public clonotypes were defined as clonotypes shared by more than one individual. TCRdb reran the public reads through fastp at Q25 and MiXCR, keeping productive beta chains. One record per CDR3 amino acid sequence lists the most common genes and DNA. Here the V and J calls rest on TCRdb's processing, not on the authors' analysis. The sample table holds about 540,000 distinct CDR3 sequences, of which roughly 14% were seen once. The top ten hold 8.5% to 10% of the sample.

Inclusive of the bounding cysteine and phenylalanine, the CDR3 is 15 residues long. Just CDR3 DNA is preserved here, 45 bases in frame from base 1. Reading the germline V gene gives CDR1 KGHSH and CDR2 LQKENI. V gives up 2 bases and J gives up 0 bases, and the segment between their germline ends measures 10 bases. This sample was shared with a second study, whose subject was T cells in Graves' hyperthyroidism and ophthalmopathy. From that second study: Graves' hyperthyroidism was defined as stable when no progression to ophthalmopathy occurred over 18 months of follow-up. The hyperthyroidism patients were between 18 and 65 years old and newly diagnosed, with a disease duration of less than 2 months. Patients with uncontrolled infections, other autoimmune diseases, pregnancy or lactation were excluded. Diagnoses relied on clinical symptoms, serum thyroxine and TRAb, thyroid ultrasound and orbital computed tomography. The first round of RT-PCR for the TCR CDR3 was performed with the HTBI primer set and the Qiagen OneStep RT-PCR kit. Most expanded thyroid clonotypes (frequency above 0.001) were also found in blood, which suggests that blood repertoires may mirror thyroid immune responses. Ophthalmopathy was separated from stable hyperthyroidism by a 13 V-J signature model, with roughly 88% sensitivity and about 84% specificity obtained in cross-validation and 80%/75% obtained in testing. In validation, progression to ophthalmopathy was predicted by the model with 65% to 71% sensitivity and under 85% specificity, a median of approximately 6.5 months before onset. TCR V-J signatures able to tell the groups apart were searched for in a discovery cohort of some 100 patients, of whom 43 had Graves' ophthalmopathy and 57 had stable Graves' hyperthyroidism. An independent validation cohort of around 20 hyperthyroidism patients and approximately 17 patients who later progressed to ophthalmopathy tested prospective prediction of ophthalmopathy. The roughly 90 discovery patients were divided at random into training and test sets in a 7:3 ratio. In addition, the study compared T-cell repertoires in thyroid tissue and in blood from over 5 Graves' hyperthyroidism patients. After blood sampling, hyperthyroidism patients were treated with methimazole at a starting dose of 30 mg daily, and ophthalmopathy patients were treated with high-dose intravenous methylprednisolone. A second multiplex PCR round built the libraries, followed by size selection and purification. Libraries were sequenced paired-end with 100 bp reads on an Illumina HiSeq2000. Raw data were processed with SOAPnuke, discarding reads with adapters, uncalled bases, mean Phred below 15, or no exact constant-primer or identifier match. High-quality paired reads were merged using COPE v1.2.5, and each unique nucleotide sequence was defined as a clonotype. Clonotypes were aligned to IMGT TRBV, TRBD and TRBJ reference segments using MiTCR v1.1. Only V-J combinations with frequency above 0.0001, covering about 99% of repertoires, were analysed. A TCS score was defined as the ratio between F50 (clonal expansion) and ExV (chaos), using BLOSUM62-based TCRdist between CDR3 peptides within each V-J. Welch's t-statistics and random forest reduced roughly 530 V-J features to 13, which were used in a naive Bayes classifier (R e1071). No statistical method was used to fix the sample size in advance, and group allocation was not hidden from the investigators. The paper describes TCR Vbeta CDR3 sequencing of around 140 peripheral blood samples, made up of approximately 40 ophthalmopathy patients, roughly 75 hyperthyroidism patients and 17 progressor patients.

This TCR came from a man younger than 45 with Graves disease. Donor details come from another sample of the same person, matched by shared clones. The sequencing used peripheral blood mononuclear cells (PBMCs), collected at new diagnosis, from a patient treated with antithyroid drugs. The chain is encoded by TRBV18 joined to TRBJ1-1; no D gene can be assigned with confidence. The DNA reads TGTGCCAGCTCACCAGCTCAGAGGTTGAACACTGAAGCTTTCTTT. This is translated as CASSPAQRLNTEAFF.